Listed here is a single TCR beta chain. It lacks a known antigen. No base quality information exists; no much larger clone differs at one position. Interpreted using the paper, the time point label stands for: after anti-PD-1 therapy. For bulk TCRbeta sequencing, genomic DNA was extracted from tumor biopsies or peripheral blood, and input amounts ranged from roughly 616 ng to 6,004 ng. Every patient was a poor candidate for surgical resection and had histologically proven advanced or metastatic basal or squamous cell carcinoma. The basal cell carcinoma cohort was made up of approximately ten patients, and bulk tumor TCR sequencing was performed for seven or eight of these patients. Spanning cysteine to phenylalanine, the CDR3 consists of 14 amino acids. The DNA shown is the 42-base CDR3, in frame from base 1. Reading the germline V gene gives CDR1 MDHEN and CDR2 SYDVKM. V was cut back by 4 bases and J by 14 bases, leaving a gap of 18 bases between them.

The data are from a study of T cells in tumors after PD-1 blockade (dated by TCRdb to about 2019). Context from the whole study: Prior checkpoint blockade, systemic immunosuppressant use, and recent radiotherapy or other anti-cancer therapy within 4 weeks were grounds for patient exclusion. Using site-matched tumors from BCC or SCC patients sampled before and after anti-PD-1 therapy, the study carried out paired single-cell RNA and TCR sequencing. Patients were treated with either pembrolizumab 200 mg every 3 weeks or cemiplimab 350 mg every 2 weeks. Peripheral blood samples averaged approximately 100,000 TCR templates (range roughly 22,000-290,000) and about 40,000 unique clonotypes. To compare clonotypes in blood versus tumor, bulk TCR sequencing was run on 10 peripheral blood samples drawn from about five patients. Some patients also continued taking vismodegib 150 mg daily during anti-PD-1 treatment. RECIST version 1.1 was used to assess clinical response. Results the study describes overall, beyond this receptor: Roughly two fifths of TCR clonotypes from the tumor were detected in blood, and certain novel exhausted tumor clones were present in blood collected before treatment, which suggests recruitment from the periphery. The source of novel T cell clones was not identified and could include lymphoid organs or rare unexpanded clones within the tumor or its periphery.

The immunoSEQ platform was used for deep TCRbeta sequencing. Regarding the original processing steps: Only productive rearrangements were exported from the immunoSEQ Analyzer for downstream analysis. T cell phenotypes were assigned to bulk TCRbeta clonotypes by matching to single-cell RNA+TCR-seq clones sharing the same TCRbeta sequence. Clone enrichment in tumor was computed as tumor frequency divided by PBMC frequency from bulk TCR sequencing. GLIPH was used to sort TCRs into specificity groups, which are clusters of distinct TCRs that likely recognize common antigens through shared CDR3 motifs. TCRdb re-hosts the immuneACCESS table, in-frame sequences only. Its copies lack some clones; in the studies checked, an unresolved V gene accounts for under half of them, and the cause for the rest is not known. Clone size and V and J calls were adopted from that table, with D and trimming inferred from the DNA. The table for this sample lists 60,000 to 65,000 clones; around two thirds of them were counted only once. The top ten clones comprise 4.7% of the sample.

The rearranged segments are TRBV28 and TRBJ1-6; the D gene is perhaps TRBD1, on 6 matching bases. The sequencing here drew on PBMCs, taken after anti-PD-1 treatment. The clonotype comes from a human donor with basal cell carcinoma. In nucleotides, the sequence is TGTGCCAGCAGTTGGATTTCACAGGGCACAACCCTCCACTTT. Translated, this is CASSWISQGTTLHF.